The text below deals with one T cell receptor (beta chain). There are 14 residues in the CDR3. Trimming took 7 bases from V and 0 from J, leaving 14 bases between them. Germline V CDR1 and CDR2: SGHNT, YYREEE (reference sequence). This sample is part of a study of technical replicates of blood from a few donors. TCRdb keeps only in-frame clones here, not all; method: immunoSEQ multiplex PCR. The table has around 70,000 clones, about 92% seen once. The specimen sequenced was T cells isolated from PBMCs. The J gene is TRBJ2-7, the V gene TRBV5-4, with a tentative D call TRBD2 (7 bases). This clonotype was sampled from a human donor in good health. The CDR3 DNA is TGTGCCAGCCGCGGGGGCCTTTACTCCTACGAGCAGTACTTC. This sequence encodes CASRGGLYSYEQYF.